This T cell receptor beta chain stems from a study of shared clonotypes between healthy human individuals (TCRdb year 2020). For context, the study as a whole: A couple of women and a few men aged 18 to 49 years were included in the cohort. Per donor, three plates each were used for CD4 naive and CD4 memory, two for CD8 naive, and one for CD8 memory. To estimate repertoire size and how much clonotype sharing occurs between individuals, the study deeply sequenced the blood TCR repertoires of several healthy adults. Libraries were prepared and TCR repertoires were sequenced by different laboratories using diverse techniques, in order to increase sequencing depth and limit assay-specific biases. Between about 0.8 and 9 billion PBMCs per donor were obtained by leukapheresis.

The CDR3 spans 12 residues, from the cysteine through the phenylalanine. Of the read, only the CDR3 DNA is kept; its 36 bases are in frame from base 1. Trimming costs V 4 bases and J 11 bases, and their ends lie 14 bases apart. For CDR1 and CDR2, the germline V gene lists SGHAT and FQNNGV. Donors were healthy HIV-negative adults with no recently reported acute infections or vaccinations. Every donor was a Caucasian adult living in Nashville, Tennessee, USA. CD8 memory samples consisted of magnetically selected CD45RO+ cells combined with CCR7-negative CD45RA+ effector memory (TemRA) cells. After blood collection by leukapheresis, PBMCs were isolated using Ficoll-Histopaque density gradient centrifugation and then cryopreserved in the vapor phase of liquid nitrogen. Purity and quantity of every magnetically sorted T cell population were checked by analytical flow cytometry. Each sorted fraction had its genomic DNA isolated and then quantified by UV absorbance on a Nanodrop 2000c.

Summary of the overall study and its limitations: Pairwise subsampling indicated that sequencing depth was expected to affect the degree of clonotype sharing among donors. Compared with non-shared clonotypes, the clonotypes found in all four sorted-subset donors had higher generation probabilities. Estimated clonotype richness was generally larger for naive than for memory subsets. Across four donors, approximately 4.6% of naive CD4, 3.5% of naive CD8, under 2.5% of memory CD4, and 0.4% of memory CD8 clonotypes were shared. The genetic and exposure-history diversity represented was limited by the small number of donors. Sampling was restricted to blood, and TCR repertoires in tissues likely differ from the TCR repertoires found in blood. Incomplete sequencing was indicated by rarefaction of sorted-subset datasets, despite the large sequencing depth.

Using the deep immunoSEQ assay, multiplex PCR amplified TCR CDR3 regions from genomic DNA. Extracted genomic DNA from each cell subset was spread evenly across all wells of several immunoSEQ 96-well plates, with each plate serving as a replicate. For sorted subsets, approximately 200 ng of genomic DNA, equivalent to 25,000 to 35,000 T cell genomes, went into each replicate PCR. Purified libraries were measured with a Qubit 3.0 fluorometer, size-checked on a Bioanalyzer 2100, and measured again with the KAPA Library Quantification kit. Every immunoSEQ 96-well plate was sequenced on a dedicated single-read 150-cycle Illumina NextSeq 550 flow cell. The source study handled its data this way. The immunoSEQ output contained only junctional sequences without quality scores, so filtering could not match that applied to full-length reads. To assign V/J genes and CDR3, sequences were annotated against IMGT germline references using PyIR, a Python wrapper for IgBLAST v1.9. Reads were removed for weak V/J assignments (E-value above 1e-6), missing CDR3, stop codons, out-of-frame junctions, or ambiguous translated residues. A V3J clonotype was defined by an identical inferred V gene, J gene, and CDR3 amino acid sequence. To compute the percentage overlap between repertoires, the number of shared unique clonotypes was divided by the size of the smaller repertoire. Repertoire richness was assessed with RTK rarefaction, the Chao1 estimator, and Recon v2.1 estimates of unobserved clonotypes. For all TCRbeta clonotypes obtained by the gDNA method from several donors, generation probabilities were computed with OLGA. Imported from immuneACCESS, the table was reduced by TCRdb to in-frame sequences with V and J called. These copies leave out some clones; in studies compared against another copy, an unresolved V gene accounts for under half, and the cause of the remainder is not known. That table supplies the V and J calls and clone size; D and trimming were determined from the DNA. In all, the sample holds roughly 320,000 clones, and roughly 84% of those were seen once. The top ten constitute around 15% of the sample.

As regards this clone: This receptor's antigen is unknown. No base-level quality is on record; no much larger clone is a single base apart.

The sequencing input was memory CD8+ T cells sorted from blood. According to the study, the label for this sample's cell subset or site signals: CD45RO+ cells pooled with CCR7-negative TemRA cells. This TCR came from a man between 18 and 35 years old in good health. Recombination connected TRBV11-2 to TRBJ1-1; a confident D gene designation cannot be given. The CDR3 has the sequence CASSYPGLGAFF. The nucleotide sequence reads as follows: TGTGCCAGCAGCTATCCGGGCCTTGGCGCTTTCTTT.